The T cell receptor (beta chain) under discussion was sequenced for a study of blood T cell repertoires in COVID-19 (dated by TCRdb to the early 2020s). As for the study more broadly: Samples covering the acute and convalescent phases of COVID-19 were provided by collaborators in the United States, Italy and Spain. HLA class I and class II types, where available, came from metadata supplied by the sample provider rather than from assay-based typing. Deeply sampled blood TCRbeta repertoires from subjects exposed to, actively infected with, or recovered from COVID-19 were included in the dataset. The repertoires were released in a freely available public database intended as a resource for research on the immune response to SARS-CoV-2. The material from the prospective study consisted of cDNA or gDNA derived from T cells, B-cell-depleted T cells, or PBMCs. The samples were drawn from two sources: the first 160 participants of the ongoing ImmuneRACE study, and some 1,300 subjects contributed by 6 global collaborators. Nearly every sample came with metadata listing a de-identified subject ID, COVID-19 status, age in years and sex. What the research found in general, with its limitations: The amount of clinical and demographic metadata varied by source and participant and was provided uncurated.

As regards this clone: The antigen it recognizes is unknown. Per-nucleotide qualities are absent, and no much larger clonotype sits a single base away. Other nucleotide sequences from this sample produce the same CDR3.

TCRbeta CDR3 regions were amplified from genomic DNA by means of the immunoSEQ Assay, a bias-controlled multiplex PCR. The study's own analysis went as follows. The number of nucleated cells in each sample was estimated by amplification of reference gene primers within the assay. To quantify the absolute abundance of each unique TCRbeta CDR3 rearrangement, sequence reads were collapsed and filtered. For each sample, productive Simpson clonality was calculated as the square root of Simpson's diversity index across productive rearrangements. In its TCRdb copy, this immuneACCESS table keeps in-frame sequences only and misses some clones. Where compared with another copy, unresolved V genes explain less than half of these, and the others have no known cause. The DNA gave D and trimming, while V, J and clone size come from that table. Counted in this sample were about 210,000 clones; 92% of them appeared once. 1% to 1.5% of the sample lies in the top ten.

The collaborating institutions used their own protocols to collect whole blood in K2EDTA tubes. Collaborator samples were shipped for TCRbeta analysis as frozen whole blood, isolated PBMCs, or DNA extracted from either sample type. V ends up 4 bases short and J 3 bases short, with an unmatched junction base count of 4. CDR1 and CDR2 are drawn from the germline V gene (reference sequence): SGHNT, YYREEE. The CDR3 numbers 14 residues from cysteine through phenylalanine. Left in the record is the CDR3 DNA by itself, 42 bases read in frame from the first base. The source material was peripheral blood. This TCR derives from a man aged 25 to 45 with acute or convalescent COVID-19. The sequence is built from TRBV5-4 and TRBJ2-7; TRBD1 aligns with 10 central bases. The CDR3 reads as follows: CASSARDRGYEQYF. In nucleotides, the sequence is TGTGCCAGCAGCGCCCGGGACAGGGGCTACGAGCAGTACTTC.